This T cell receptor (beta chain) derives from a study of early stage breast cancer tumors. Study context: Of roughly 17 invasive breast tumors, about 12 were hormone receptor-positive, HER2-negative.

As concerns this clone: The target antigen is unknown.

Study-level points and caveats: Functional markers like CD4, CD8 and FOXP3 were missed in bulk sequencing.

Germline V gives CDR1 MGHRA, CDR2 YSYEKL. The CDR3 loop spans 17 amino acids. V shed 0 bases and J 3 bases; nucleotides not matched to a gene: 7. Only in-frame clones appear in the TCRdb table, and some are missing; sequencing was by immunoSEQ multiplex PCR. The table includes tens of thousands of clones, about three quarters detected once. The chain links TRBV4-1 to TRBJ2-3; 9 positions match TRBD2. The sample consisted of blood. The source is a person aged 45-60 years with breast cancer. CDR3 bases: TGCGCCAGCAGCCAAGATTCTGCTAGCGGGATGACAGATACGCAGTATTTT. It encodes CASSQDSASGMTDTQYF.